This is a list of T cell receptor beta chains from one sample in a study of blood T cell repertoires in COVID-19. Some clones are missing from TCRdb's copy, which holds only in-frame ones; the method was immunoSEQ multiplex PCR. The table includes around 620,000 clones, 85% to 90% detected once. The specimen sequenced was peripheral blood. The source of these receptors is a woman between 18 and 30 years old with acute or convalescent COVID-19. CDR3s include the opening cysteine and the closing phenylalanine or tryptophan. D genes are given only for firm matches. Size is stated for part of the rows, as once, few or many counts, or as a class when the clone is expanded.

cdr3_aa: CASSTQMNTEAFF; cdr3_nt: TGTGCCAGCAGTACCCAGATGAACACTGAAGCTTTCTTT; d_call: .; j_call: TRBJ1-1; clone_size: .; v_call: TRBV6-5
cdr3_aa: CASSRAGGGYTF; cdr3_nt: TGTGCCAGCAGTCGCGCAGGGGGGGGCTACACCTTC; d_call: TRBD1; j_call: TRBJ1-2; clone_size: .; v_call: TRBV12-3/TRBV12-4
cdr3_aa: CSASGGGVGSPLHF; cdr3_nt: TGCAGTGCTAGTGGAGGGGGTGTGGGTTCACCCCTCCACTTT; d_call: .; j_call: TRBJ1-6; clone_size: .; v_call: TRBV20-1
cdr3_aa: CAIRDDRDGEKLFF; cdr3_nt: TGTGCCATCAGAGACGACAGGGATGGGGAAAAACTGTTTTTT; d_call: TRBD1; j_call: TRBJ1-4; clone_size: .; v_call: TRBV10-3
cdr3_aa: CAWSGGGALDTQYF; cdr3_nt: TGTGCCTGGAGTGGCGGGGGGGCCTTAGATACGCAGTATTTT; d_call: TRBD2; j_call: TRBJ2-3; clone_size: .; v_call: TRBV30
cdr3_aa: CASSAGLGQPQHF; cdr3_nt: TGTGCCAGCAGCGCAGGGTTGGGTCAGCCCCAGCATTTT; d_call: .; j_call: TRBJ1-5; clone_size: .; v_call: TRBV5-6
cdr3_aa: CASSIRDRVSDNSPLHF; cdr3_nt: TGTGCCAGTAGTATTCGGGACAGGGTTTCGGATAATTCACCCCTCCACTTT; d_call: TRBD1; j_call: TRBJ1-6; clone_size: .; v_call: TRBV19
cdr3_aa: CASSRSGSRTDTQYF; cdr3_nt: TGTGCCAGCTCCCGCAGCGGTTCACGCACAGATACGCAGTATTTT; d_call: .; j_call: TRBJ2-3; clone_size: .; v_call: TRBV18
cdr3_aa: CASSASGFLGANYGYTF; cdr3_nt: TGTGCCAGTAGTGCCTCAGGGTTTCTAGGGGCTAACTATGGCTACACCTTC; d_call: .; j_call: TRBJ1-2; clone_size: .; v_call: TRBV19
cdr3_aa: CASSYSWVGGDTEAFF; cdr3_nt: TGTGCCAGCAGTTACTCGTGGGTAGGGGGGGACACTGAAGCTTTCTTT; d_call: .; j_call: TRBJ1-1; clone_size: .; v_call: TRBV6-5
cdr3_aa: CASSRRGVAKNIQYF; cdr3_nt: TGTGCCAGCAGCCGGCGGGGGGTGGCCAAAAACATTCAGTACTTC; d_call: TRBD2; j_call: TRBJ2-4; clone_size: .; v_call: TRBV13
cdr3_aa: CASSLLLLGAGSTEAFF; cdr3_nt: TGCGCCAGCAGCTTGTTATTACTTGGTGCGGGGAGCACTGAAGCTTTCTTT; d_call: .; j_call: TRBJ1-1; clone_size: once; v_call: TRBV5-1
cdr3_aa: CARKGAKGGFMNTEAFF; cdr3_nt: TGTGCCCGGAAGGGGGCGAAGGGAGGATTCATGAACACTGAAGCTTTCTTT; d_call: TRBD1; j_call: TRBJ1-1; clone_size: .; v_call: TRBV30
cdr3_aa: CASTEGVPTGELFF; cdr3_nt: TGTGCCAGCACCGAAGGGGTGCCCACCGGGGAGCTGTTTTTT; d_call: .; j_call: TRBJ2-2; clone_size: .; v_call: TRBV2
cdr3_aa: CASSPESGAGSYEQYF; cdr3_nt: TGTGCCAGCAGCCCGGAGTCGGGAGCGGGCTCCTACGAGCAGTACTTC; d_call: .; j_call: TRBJ2-7; clone_size: .; v_call: TRBV7-2
cdr3_aa: CASSTIAGKKETQYF; cdr3_nt: TGTGCCAGCAGCACAATAGCGGGGAAGAAAGAGACCCAGTACTTC; d_call: TRBD2; j_call: TRBJ2-5; clone_size: .; v_call: TRBV7-8
cdr3_aa: CASSFGPLSFF; cdr3_nt: TGTGCCAGCAGTTTCGGTCCTCTCTCGTTCTTC; d_call: .; j_call: TRBJ2-1; clone_size: .; v_call: TRBV12-3/TRBV12-4
cdr3_aa: CASSGSDRGGSPLHF; cdr3_nt: TGTGCCAGCAGTGGTTCGGACAGGGGGGGATCACCCCTCCACTTT; d_call: TRBD1; j_call: TRBJ1-6; clone_size: .; v_call: TRBV28
cdr3_aa: CASSPGGAYGYTF; cdr3_nt: TGTGCCAGCAGCCCAGGGGGCGCCTATGGCTACACCTTC; d_call: TRBD1; j_call: TRBJ1-2; clone_size: .; v_call: TRBV14
cdr3_aa: CASSHPDSEGNTIYF; cdr3_nt: TGTGCCAGCAGTCACCCGGACAGCGAAGGAAACACCATATATTTT; d_call: .; j_call: TRBJ1-3; clone_size: .; v_call: TRBV6-5
cdr3_aa: CAWSPPDRNYGYTF; cdr3_nt: TGTGCCTGGAGTCCGCCGGACAGAAACTATGGCTACACCTTC; d_call: .; j_call: TRBJ1-2; clone_size: .; v_call: TRBV30
cdr3_aa: CASRQGMGNTEAFF; cdr3_nt: TGCGCCAGCAGACAGGGGATGGGGAACACTGAAGCTTTCTTT; d_call: TRBD1; j_call: TRBJ1-1; clone_size: few; v_call: TRBV4-1
cdr3_aa: CASSLLVDTEAFF; cdr3_nt: TGTGCCAGCAGTTTACTCGTGGACACTGAAGCTTTCTTT; d_call: .; j_call: TRBJ1-1; clone_size: .; v_call: TRBV6-2/TRBV6-3
cdr3_aa: CSFTFTGPAFF; cdr3_nt: TGCAGCTTCACCTTTACAGGGCCAGCTTTCTTT; d_call: .; j_call: TRBJ1-1; clone_size: .; v_call: TRBV29-1
cdr3_aa: CASRRAYEQYF; cdr3_nt: TGTGCCAGCCGTCGGGCCTACGAGCAGTACTTC; d_call: .; j_call: TRBJ2-7; clone_size: .; v_call: TRBV6-5
cdr3_aa: CASSIRGRVDGYTF; cdr3_nt: TGTGCCAGTAGTATAAGGGGGCGGGTTGATGGCTACACCTTC; d_call: TRBD1; j_call: TRBJ1-2; clone_size: .; v_call: TRBV19
cdr3_aa: CASSRGTGLSNTGELFF; cdr3_nt: TGTGCCAGCTCACGAGGGACAGGGCTTTCGAACACCGGGGAGCTGTTTTTT; d_call: TRBD1; j_call: TRBJ2-2; clone_size: .; v_call: TRBV18
cdr3_aa: CASSEGGDSYNEQFF; cdr3_nt: TGTGCCAGCAGTGAAGGCGGGGACTCCTACAATGAGCAGTTCTTC; d_call: .; j_call: TRBJ2-1; clone_size: once; v_call: TRBV6-4
cdr3_aa: CASSPHLDRGRLSQPQHF; cdr3_nt: TGCGCCAGCAGCCCGCACCTGGACAGGGGGCGCTTAAGTCAGCCCCAGCATTTT; d_call: TRBD1; j_call: TRBJ1-5; clone_size: .; v_call: TRBV4-3
cdr3_aa: CASSHPRPGTGSYGYTF; cdr3_nt: TGCGCCAGCAGCCACCCCCGCCCGGGGACAGGGTCGTATGGCTACACCTTC; d_call: TRBD1; j_call: TRBJ1-2; clone_size: .; v_call: TRBV4-1
cdr3_aa: CASSQEPQGTTGSKNIQYF; cdr3_nt: TGCGCCAGCAGCCAAGAACCACAGGGAACGACAGGTAGCAAAAACATTCAGTACTTC; d_call: .; j_call: TRBJ2-4; clone_size: .; v_call: TRBV4-1
cdr3_aa: CASSQTQGWGSSTDTQYF; cdr3_nt: TGCGCCAGCAGCCAAACACAGGGCTGGGGATCTAGCACAGATACGCAGTATTTT; d_call: .; j_call: TRBJ2-3; clone_size: .; v_call: TRBV5-1
cdr3_aa: CASSLGRGLGTEAFF; cdr3_nt: TGCGCCAGCAGCTTGGGGAGGGGATTAGGCACTGAAGCTTTCTTT; d_call: .; j_call: TRBJ1-1; clone_size: .; v_call: TRBV5-1
cdr3_aa: CAISIIKGQGADGYTF; cdr3_nt: TGTGCCATCAGTATTATTAAGGGACAGGGGGCTGATGGCTACACCTTC; d_call: TRBD1; j_call: TRBJ1-2; clone_size: .; v_call: TRBV10-3
cdr3_aa: CASSNRGGTDTQYF; cdr3_nt: TGTGCCAGCAGCAACAGGGGAGGCACAGATACGCAGTATTTT; d_call: TRBD1; j_call: TRBJ2-3; clone_size: once; v_call: TRBV13
cdr3_aa: CASRHFRDSTEAFF; cdr3_nt: TGTGCCAGCAGACACTTCAGGGACTCCACTGAAGCTTTCTTT; d_call: .; j_call: TRBJ1-1; clone_size: once; v_call: TRBV7-6
cdr3_aa: CASSEVQGPNYGYTF; cdr3_nt: TGTGCCAGCAGTGAAGTACAGGGACCTAACTATGGCTACACCTTC; d_call: .; j_call: TRBJ1-2; clone_size: .; v_call: TRBV6-1
cdr3_aa: CASSLARSGGADTQYF; cdr3_nt: TGTGCCAGCAGCTTAGCGCGCAGCGGGGGGGCAGATACGCAGTATTTT; d_call: TRBD2; j_call: TRBJ2-3; clone_size: .; v_call: TRBV7-2
cdr3_aa: CASSRGVETPDTQYF; cdr3_nt: TGTGCCAGCTCTCGGGGGGTAGAGACTCCAGATACGCAGTATTTT; d_call: TRBD2; j_call: TRBJ2-3; clone_size: once; v_call: TRBV6-5
cdr3_aa: CASRLAFFGIPYGYTF; cdr3_nt: TGTGCAAGTCGCTTAGCATTTTTCGGGATTCCCTATGGCTACACCTTC; d_call: .; j_call: TRBJ1-2; clone_size: once; v_call: TRBV12-2
cdr3_aa: CASSQGASGGYGDTQYF; cdr3_nt: TGTGCCAGCAGCCAGGGGGCTAGCGGGGGGTATGGAGATACGCAGTATTTT; d_call: TRBD2; j_call: TRBJ2-3; clone_size: .; v_call: TRBV5-4
cdr3_aa: CASSLPGLYNEQFF; cdr3_nt: TGTGCCAGCAGCCTCCCGGGACTCTACAATGAGCAGTTCTTC; d_call: .; j_call: TRBJ2-1; clone_size: .; v_call: TRBV9
cdr3_aa: CASSIWDRANTDTQYF; cdr3_nt: TGTGCCAGTAGTATTTGGGACAGGGCTAATACAGATACGCAGTATTTT; d_call: TRBD1; j_call: TRBJ2-3; clone_size: .; v_call: TRBV19
cdr3_aa: CASSQDGTSGGYEQYF; cdr3_nt: TGTGCCAGCAGCCAAGATGGGACTAGCGGGGGCTACGAGCAGTACTTC; d_call: TRBD2; j_call: TRBJ2-7; clone_size: .; v_call: TRBV4-2
cdr3_aa: CASSYSFGNEQFF; cdr3_nt: TGTGCCAGCAGTTACTCTTTCGGGAATGAGCAGTTCTTC; d_call: .; j_call: TRBJ2-1; clone_size: .; v_call: TRBV6-5
cdr3_aa: CAWRQPGSVQPQHF; cdr3_nt: TGTGCCTGGCGCCAACCGGGGAGCGTTCAGCCCCAGCATTTT; d_call: .; j_call: TRBJ1-5; clone_size: .; v_call: TRBV30